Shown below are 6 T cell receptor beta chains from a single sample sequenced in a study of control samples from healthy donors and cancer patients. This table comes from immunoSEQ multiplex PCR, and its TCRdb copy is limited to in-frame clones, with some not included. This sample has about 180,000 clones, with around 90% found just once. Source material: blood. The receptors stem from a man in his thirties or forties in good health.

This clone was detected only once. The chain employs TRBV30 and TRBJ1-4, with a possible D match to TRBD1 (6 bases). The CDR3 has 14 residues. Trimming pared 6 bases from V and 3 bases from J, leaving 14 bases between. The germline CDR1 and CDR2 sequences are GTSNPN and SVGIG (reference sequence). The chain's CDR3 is CACSTGMANEKLFF. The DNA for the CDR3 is TGTGCCTGCTCTACAGGGATGGCTAATGAAAAACTGTTTTTT.

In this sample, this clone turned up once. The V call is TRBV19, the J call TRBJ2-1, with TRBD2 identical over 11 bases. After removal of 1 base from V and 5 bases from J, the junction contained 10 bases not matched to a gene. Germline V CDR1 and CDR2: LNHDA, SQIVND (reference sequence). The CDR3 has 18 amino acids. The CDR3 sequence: CASSIVGPSGGLNNEQFF. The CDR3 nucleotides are TGTGCCAGTAGTATAGTTGGGCCTAGCGGGGGGTTAAACAATGAGCAGTTCTTC.

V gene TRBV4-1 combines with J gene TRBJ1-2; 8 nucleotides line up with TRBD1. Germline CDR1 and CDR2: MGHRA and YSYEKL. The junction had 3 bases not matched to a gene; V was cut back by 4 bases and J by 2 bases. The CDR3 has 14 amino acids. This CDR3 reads CASSPGQGNYGYTF. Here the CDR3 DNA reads TGCGCCAGCAGCCCCGGACAGGGAAACTATGGCTACACCTTC.

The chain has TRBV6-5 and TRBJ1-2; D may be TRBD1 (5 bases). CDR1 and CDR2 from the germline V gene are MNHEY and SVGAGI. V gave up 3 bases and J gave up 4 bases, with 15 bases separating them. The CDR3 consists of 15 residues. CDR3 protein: CASSYDTGTSYGYTF. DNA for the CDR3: TGTGCCAGCAGTTATGACACCGGGACCTCCTATGGCTACACCTTC.

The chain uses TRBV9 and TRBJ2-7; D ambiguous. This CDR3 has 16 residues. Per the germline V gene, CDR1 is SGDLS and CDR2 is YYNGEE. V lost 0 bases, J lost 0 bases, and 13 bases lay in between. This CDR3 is CASSVDPTVTSYEQYF. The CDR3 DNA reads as TGTGCCAGCAGCGTAGATCCCACCGTTACCTCCTACGAGCAGTACTTC.

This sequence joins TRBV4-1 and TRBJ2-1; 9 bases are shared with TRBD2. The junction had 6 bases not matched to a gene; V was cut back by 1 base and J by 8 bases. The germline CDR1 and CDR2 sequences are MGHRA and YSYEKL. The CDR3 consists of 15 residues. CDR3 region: CASSQGLAEGDEQFF. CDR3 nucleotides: TGCGCCAGCAGCCAAGGACTAGCGGAGGGGGATGAGCAGTTCTTC.